The source of this T cell receptor beta chain is a study of shared clonotypes between healthy human individuals. General study results and limits: Despite large depth, sorted-subset datasets appeared incompletely sequenced.

Selected positively for CCR7 and CD45RO-negative, naive CD8 cells excluded terminally differentiated effector memory CD45RA+ cells. V was pared by 3 bases and J by 1 base, with 7 bases between. CDR1 and CDR2 (germline): MDHEN, SYDVKM. This CDR3 contains 14 residues. Concerning this clone itself: Antigen unknown.

In the source study's methods: ImmunoSEQ output lacked quality scores and full-length reads, limiting matched filtering. Here immunoSEQ multiplex PCR was the method, and the copy in TCRdb shows in-frame clones only, minus some. The DNA gave D and trimming, while V, J and clone size come from that table. The table has about 2,100,000 clones, 85% to 95% seen once; the top ten hold 1.7%. The rearrangement links TRBV28 to TRBJ1-5; D not certain. The sequenced material came from naive CD8+ T cells from PBMCs. The TCR originated in a man aged 18 to 29 in good health. Some clones in this sample may be carry-over from other donors' samples. CDR3 in DNA: TGTGCCAGCAGTTTCTTGGAAAGCAATCAGCCCCAGCATTTT. Its protein product is CASSFLESNQPQHF.